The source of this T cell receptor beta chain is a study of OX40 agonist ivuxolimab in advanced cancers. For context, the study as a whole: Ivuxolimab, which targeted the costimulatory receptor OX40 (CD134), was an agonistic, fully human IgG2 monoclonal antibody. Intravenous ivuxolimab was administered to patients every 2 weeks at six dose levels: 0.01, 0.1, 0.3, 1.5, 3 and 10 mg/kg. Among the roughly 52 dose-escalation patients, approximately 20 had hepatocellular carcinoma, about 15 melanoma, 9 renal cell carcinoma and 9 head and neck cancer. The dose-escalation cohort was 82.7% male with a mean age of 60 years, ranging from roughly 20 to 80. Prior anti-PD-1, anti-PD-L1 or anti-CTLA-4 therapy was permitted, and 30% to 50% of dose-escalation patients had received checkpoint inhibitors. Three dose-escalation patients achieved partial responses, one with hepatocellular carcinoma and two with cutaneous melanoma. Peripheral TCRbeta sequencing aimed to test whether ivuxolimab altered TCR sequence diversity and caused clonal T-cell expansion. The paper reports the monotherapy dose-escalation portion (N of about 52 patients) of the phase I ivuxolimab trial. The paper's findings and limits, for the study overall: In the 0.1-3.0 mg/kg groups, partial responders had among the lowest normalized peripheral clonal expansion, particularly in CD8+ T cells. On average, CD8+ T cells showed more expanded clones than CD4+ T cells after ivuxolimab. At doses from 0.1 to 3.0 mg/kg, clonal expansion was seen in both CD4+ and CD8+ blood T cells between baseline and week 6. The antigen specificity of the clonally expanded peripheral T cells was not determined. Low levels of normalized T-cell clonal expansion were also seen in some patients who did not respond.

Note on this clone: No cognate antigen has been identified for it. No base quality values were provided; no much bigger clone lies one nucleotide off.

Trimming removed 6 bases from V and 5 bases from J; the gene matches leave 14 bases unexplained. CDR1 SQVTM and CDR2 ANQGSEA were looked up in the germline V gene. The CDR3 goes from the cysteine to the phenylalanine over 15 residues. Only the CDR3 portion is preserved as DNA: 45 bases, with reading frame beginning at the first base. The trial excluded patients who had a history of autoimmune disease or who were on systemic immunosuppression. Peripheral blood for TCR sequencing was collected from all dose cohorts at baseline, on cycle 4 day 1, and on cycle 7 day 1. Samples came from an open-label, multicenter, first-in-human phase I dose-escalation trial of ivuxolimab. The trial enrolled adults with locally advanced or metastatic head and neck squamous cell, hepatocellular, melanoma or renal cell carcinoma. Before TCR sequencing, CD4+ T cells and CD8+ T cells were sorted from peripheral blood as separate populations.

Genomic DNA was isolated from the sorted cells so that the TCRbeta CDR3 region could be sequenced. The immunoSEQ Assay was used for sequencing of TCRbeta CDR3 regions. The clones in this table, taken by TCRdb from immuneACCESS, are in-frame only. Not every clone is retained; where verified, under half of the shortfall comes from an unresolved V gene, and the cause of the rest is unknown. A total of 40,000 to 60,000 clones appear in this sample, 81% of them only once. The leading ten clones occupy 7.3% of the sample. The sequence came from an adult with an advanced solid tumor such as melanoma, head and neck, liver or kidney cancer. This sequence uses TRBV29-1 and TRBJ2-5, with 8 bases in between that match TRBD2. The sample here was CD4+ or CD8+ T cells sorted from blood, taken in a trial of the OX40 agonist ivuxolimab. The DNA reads TGCAGCGTCGTACCAGCCGGGAGGGCCCAGGAGACCCAGTACTTC. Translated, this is CSVVPAGRAQETQYF.